This passage covers 25 T cell receptor beta chains from one sample sequenced in a study of cytomegalovirus exposure and HLA in healthy donors. PCR amplification relied on 60 Vbeta primers (plus 13 Jbeta primers). Method: immunoSEQ multiplex PCR; TCRdb's copy keeps in-frame clones and lacks some. The table shows about 130,000 clones, with under 12% occurring only once. The sequenced sample consisted of PBMCs. These receptors were taken from a woman under 30 in good health and CMV-seropositive.

This chain joins TRBV6-1 and TRBJ2-3; no clear D gene. CDR1 MNHNS and CDR2 SASEGT come from the germline V gene. V lost 0 bases to trimming and J lost 7 bases, with 14 bases between them. CDR3 length: 15 residues. CDR3 bases: TGTGCCAGCAGTGAAGCATCTCAATCAGTTAATACGCAGTATTTT. As protein: CASSEASQSVNTQYF.

The chain has TRBV13 and TRBJ2-1; a possible D gene is TRBD2 (5 bases). V was trimmed by 2 bases and J by 10 bases, leaving 15 bases between them. Germline values: CDR1 PRHDT, CDR2 FYEKMQ (reference sequence). The length of the CDR3 is 14 residues. The CDR3 DNA is TGTGCCAGCAGCTTAAGCCGAGGAGGCCGGGAGCAGTTCTTC. Encoded protein: CASSLSRGGREQFF.

This rearrangement joins TRBV29-1 to TRBJ2-7, with 11 bases identical to TRBD2. The CDR3 covers 17 residues. The V segment lost 1 base and the J segment 1 base; nucleotides outside the gene matches: 9. In germline, CDR1 is SQVTM, CDR2 ANQGSEA. The CDR3 is CSVEAGLAGGGSYEQYF. For the CDR3, the DNA is TGCAGCGTTGAAGCTGGACTAGCGGGTGGTGGGTCCTACGAGCAGTACTTC.

The chain is built from TRBV9 and TRBJ2-4; 7 bases fit TRBD2. Germline V gene lookup returns CDR1 SGDLS and CDR2 YYNGEE. The V segment lost 0 bases and the J segment 13 bases; nucleotides outside the gene matches: 4. This CDR3 has 12 amino acids. In DNA, the CDR3 is TGTGCCAGCAGCGTAGAGGGAGGGGAACAGTACTTC. Amino acid sequence: CASSVEGGEQYF.

There are a few counts of this clone. This chain uses TRBV19 with TRBJ2-7; tentatively, D is TRBD1 (5 bases). The V end was cut by 4 bases, the J end by 5 bases, with 12 bases between. The CDR3 is 13 residues long. Germline V CDR1 and CDR2: LNHDA, SQIVND (reference sequence). CDR3 nucleotide sequence: TGTGCCAGTAGTAGTTGGCAGGGTGACGAGCAGTACTTC. Amino acid sequence: CASSSWQGDEQYF.

V gene TRBV23-1 combines with J gene TRBJ2-3; the match to TRBD2 covers 8 bases. TRBV23-1 is annotated as an ORF whose role is uncertain. Trimming at V came to 7 bases and at J to 4 bases, leaving 7 bases not matched to a gene. The CDR3 sequence is 14 residues long. The CDR3 nucleotides are TGCGCCAGCACGGCCAGCGGGAGCGCAGATACGCAGTATTTT. Translating gives CASTASGSADTQYF.

In this sample, this clone turned up a few times. The chain has TRBV19 and TRBJ2-1, with 7 nucleotides matching TRBD1. Per germline, CDR1 LNHDA and CDR2 SQIVND (reference sequence). The CDR3 runs 16 residues. After removal of 6 bases from V and 0 bases from J, the junction contained 8 bases not matched to a gene. The CDR3 loop reads CASSKTGLISYNEQFF. The CDR3 nucleotides are TGTGCCAGTAGCAAGACAGGGTTAATCTCCTACAATGAGCAGTTCTTC. Together with reference TRBV19 and TRBJ2-1, the CDR3 gives the full variable domain: DGGITQSPKYLFRKEGQNVTLSCEQNLNHDAMYWYRQDPGQGLRLIYYSQIVNDFQKGDIAEGYSVSREKKESFPLTVTSAQKNPTAFYLCASSKTGLISYNEQFFGPGTRLTVL.

The chain uses TRBV6-1 and TRBJ2-1, with a weak D call TRBD2 (6 bases). The ends were cut back, 4 bases at V and 0 bases at J, with 13 bases in the middle. This CDR3 region has 16 residues. CDR1 and CDR2 (germline): MNHNS, SASEGT. CDR3: CASSGSDGSSYNEQFF. The CDR3 nucleotides are TGTGCCAGCAGTGGGTCGGACGGGAGCTCCTACAATGAGCAGTTCTTC.

Only a few counts were recorded for this clone. The gene calls are TRBV5-4 and TRBJ1-1, with 9 bases matching TRBD1. The length of the CDR3 is 18 residues. The germline gives CDR1 SGHNT, CDR2 YYREEE (reference sequence). V lost 4 bases and J lost 2; bases outside the gene matches: 15. The CDR3 reads CASSGRTGAGGVNTEAFF. CDR3 nucleotide sequence: TGTGCCAGCAGCGGCCGGACAGGGGCTGGGGGGGTAAACACTGAAGCTTTCTTT.

As regards this clone: Relative to the germline gene, one junction end is altered; a read error may explain this. This rearrangement joins TRBV19 to TRBJ2-5; D ambiguous. CDR3 length: 13 amino acids. Looked up from germline, CDR1 is LNHDA and CDR2 is SQIVND (reference sequence). CDR3 protein: CASSIIAQENQYF. DNA for the CDR3: TGTGCCAGTAGTATAATAGCCCAAGAGAACCAGTACTTC. Full variable domain (missing parts from reference TRBV19 and TRBJ2-5): DGGITQSPKYLFRKEGQNVTLSCEQNLNHDAMYWYRQDPGQGLRLIYYSQIVNDFQKGDIAEGYSVSREKKESFPLTVTSAQKNPTAFYLCASSIIAQENQYFGPGTRLLVL.

V gene TRBV11-2 combines with J gene TRBJ2-7; D not certain. V gave up 0 bases and J gave up 2 bases, with 17 bases separating them. CDR1 is SGHAT and CDR2 is FQNNGV in the germline V gene. The CDR3 spans 17 residues. DNA for the CDR3: TGTGCCAGCAGCTTAGATCCCCCCGTGGCGGCGACCTACGAGCAGTACTTC. This codes for CASSLDPPVAATYEQYF.

This clone was seen only a few times. This chain joins TRBV30 and TRBJ2-5; 8 bases are a match to TRBD2. Germline-derived CDR1 and CDR2 are GTSNPN and SVGIG (reference sequence). This CDR3 is built from 17 residues. The V segment lost 4 bases and the J segment 1 base; nucleotides outside the gene matches: 14. The CDR3 nucleotides are TGTGCCTGGACCACCTCGGGAGGGCAGATTCTCCAAGAGACCCAGTACTTC. Its protein is CAWTTSGGQILQETQYF.

This clone has more than one count but fewer than ten. The chain links TRBV2 to TRBJ2-3, with 11 bases identical to TRBD2. V lost 1 base and J lost 14; bases outside the gene matches: 5. This CDR3 is 13 amino acids long. The germline CDR1 and CDR2 sequences are SNHLY and FYNNEI. Written as DNA, the CDR3 is TGTGCCAGCAGTGAAGTTACTAGCGGGAGATGGTATTTT. It is translated as CASSEVTSGRWYF.

A few counts support this clone. The V call is TRBV29-1, the J call TRBJ2-5, with 11 bases fitting TRBD1. In germline, CDR1 is SQVTM, CDR2 ANQGSEA. Losses at the gene ends were 7 bases for V and 4 bases for J; bases not matched to a gene: 11. This CDR3 has 15 residues. The CDR3, as DNA: TGCAGCGCCCACCATCCGGGACAGGGGGGAGAGACCCAGTACTTC. Its protein is CSAHHPGQGGETQYF.

The chain recombines TRBV6-1 with TRBJ2-1; 14 bases map to TRBD2. The germline CDR1 and CDR2 sequences are MNHNS and SASEGT. The CDR3 length is 15 residues. Germline trimming cut 8 bases from V and 8 bases from J; bases unmatched to any gene: 8. The CDR3 spells CASPQGTSGSHEQFF. The CDR3 coding sequence is TGTGCCAGCCCCCAAGGGACTAGCGGGAGCCATGAGCAGTTCTTC.

The sample holds a few counts of this clone. This same CDR3 is encoded by further DNA sequences in the sample. CDR3 in amino acids: CASSDSAENNEQFF. The CDR3 DNA is TGTGCCAGCAGTGACTCTGCGGAGAACAATGAGCAGTTCTTC. The chain uses TRBV6-4 and TRBJ2-1; D call uncertain. The CDR3 has 14 amino acids. The V and J ends lost 0 bases and 5 bases respectively, with 8 bases between them. The germline V gene has CDR1 MRHNA and CDR2 SNTAGT.

This clone was seen a few times. CDR3 DNA sequence: TGTGCCAGCAGTTTAGCCAGGGGGCGTGAGCAGTACTTC. As protein: CASSLARGREQYF. The chain couples TRBV27 to TRBJ2-7, with 8 nucleotides matching TRBD1. The germline V gene has CDR1 MNHEY and CDR2 SMNVEV (reference sequence). The CDR3 is made up of 13 amino acids. V lost 2 bases and J lost 7; bases outside the gene matches: 4.

J is TRBJ2-5 and V is TRBV19; no firm D call. V was cut by 2 bases and J by 5 bases, with 9 bases left in between. The CDR3 has 13 amino acids. Per germline, CDR1 LNHDA and CDR2 SQIVND (reference sequence). In DNA, the CDR3 is TGTGCCAGTAGTATAAGCGTCCTGGAGACCCAGTACTTC. Amino acids: CASSISVLETQYF.

This clone was counted only a few times. V usage is TRBV19 and J usage is TRBJ2-7, with TRBD1 matching over 7 bases. Trimming cost V 5 bases and J 4 bases; bases outside gene matches: 11. There are 15 residues in the CDR3. The V gene's germline CDR1 is LNHDA and CDR2 SQIVND (reference sequence). This CDR3 is CASSPDPGQIYEQYF. For the CDR3, the DNA is TGTGCCAGTAGTCCTGATCCGGGACAGATATACGAGCAGTACTTC.

The chain carries TRBV2 and TRBJ2-1; 14 nucleotides match TRBD2. Unmatched junction bases numbered 13, after V lost 3 bases and J lost 6 bases. From germline, CDR1 is SNHLY and CDR2 FYNNEI. This CDR3 region has 19 residues. Here the CDR3 reads CASSETPGTSGRGVNEQFF. The DNA of the CDR3 is TGTGCCAGCAGTGAGACCCCCGGGACTAGCGGGAGAGGGGTCAATGAGCAGTTCTTC.

The chain links TRBV7-8 to TRBJ2-7; 8 bases align to TRBD2. V lost 0 bases, J lost 3 bases, and 10 bases stayed unmatched. Germline loops: CDR1 SGHVS, CDR2 FQNEAQ. The CDR3 is made up of 17 amino acids. CDR3 region: CASSLAHTGTRSYEQYF. In DNA form, the CDR3 reads TGTGCCAGCAGCTTAGCGCACACCGGGACTAGGAGCTACGAGCAGTACTTC.

The V call is TRBV10-3, the J call TRBJ2-1; the D gene is possibly TRBD2 (6 bases). CDR3 length: 16 residues. In germline, CDR1 is ENHRY, CDR2 SYGVKD. The V and J ends lost 0 bases and 0 bases respectively, with 9 bases between them. The CDR3 DNA reads as TGTGCCATCAGTGAGTCGATAGCGGACTCCTACAATGAGCAGTTCTTC. Its translation: CAISESIADSYNEQFF.

This clone has more than one count but fewer than ten. CDR3 amino acids: CASLGRYYEQYF. The CDR3 DNA follows: TGTGCCAGCCTTGGGAGGTACTACGAGCAGTACTTC. The V call is TRBV28, the J call TRBJ2-7, with D perhaps TRBD2 (6 bases). CDR3 length equals 12 residues. Trimming took off 8 bases at V and 3 bases at J, with 11 bases between the two ends. CDR1 and CDR2 from the germline V gene are MDHEN and SYDVKM.

J is TRBJ2-7 and V is TRBV10-3; D is possibly TRBD1 (5 bases). Trimming took 3 bases from V and 7 from J, leaving 10 bases between them. The germline gives CDR1 ENHRY, CDR2 SYGVKD. This CDR3 is built from 12 residues. In nucleotides, the CDR3 is TGTGCCATCAGTGAAACAGGCAGGGAGCAGTACTTC. This translates into CAISETGREQYF.

The chain recombines TRBV6-1 with TRBJ1-4, with D uncertain. The V gene's germline CDR1 is MNHNS and CDR2 SASEGT. V was cut by 4 bases and J by 7 bases, with 22 bases left in between. The CDR3 sequence is 17 residues long. CDR3 amino acids: CASSAGVSRSGGEKLFF. As DNA, the CDR3 is TGTGCCAGCAGTGCAGGCGTCAGCCGAAGTGGTGGTGAAAAACTGTTTTTT.